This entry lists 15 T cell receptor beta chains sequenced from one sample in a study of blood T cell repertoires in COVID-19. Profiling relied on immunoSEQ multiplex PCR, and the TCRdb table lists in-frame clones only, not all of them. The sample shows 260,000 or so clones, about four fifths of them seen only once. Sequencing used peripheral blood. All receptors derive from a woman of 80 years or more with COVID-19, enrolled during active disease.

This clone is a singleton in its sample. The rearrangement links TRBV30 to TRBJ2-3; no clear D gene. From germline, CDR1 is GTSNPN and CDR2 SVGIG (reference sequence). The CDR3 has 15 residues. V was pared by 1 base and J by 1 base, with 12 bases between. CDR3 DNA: TGTGCCTGGAGTGCTAGTACTTGGGGCACAGATACGCAGTATTTT. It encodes CAWSASTWGTDTQYF.

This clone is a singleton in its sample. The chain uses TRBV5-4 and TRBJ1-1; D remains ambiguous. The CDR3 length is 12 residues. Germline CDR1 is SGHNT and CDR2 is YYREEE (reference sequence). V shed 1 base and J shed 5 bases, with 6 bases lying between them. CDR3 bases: TGTGCCAGCAGCTTGCGGGGAACTGAAGCTTTCTTT. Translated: CASSLRGTEAFF.

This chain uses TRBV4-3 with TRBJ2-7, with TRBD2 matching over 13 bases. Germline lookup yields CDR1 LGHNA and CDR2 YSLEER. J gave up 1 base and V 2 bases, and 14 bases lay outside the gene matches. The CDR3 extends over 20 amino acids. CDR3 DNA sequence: TGCGCCAGCAGCCAATTTCCACCGGGACTAGCGGGAACCCTATCCTACGAGCAGTACTTC. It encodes CASSQFPPGLAGTLSYEQYF.

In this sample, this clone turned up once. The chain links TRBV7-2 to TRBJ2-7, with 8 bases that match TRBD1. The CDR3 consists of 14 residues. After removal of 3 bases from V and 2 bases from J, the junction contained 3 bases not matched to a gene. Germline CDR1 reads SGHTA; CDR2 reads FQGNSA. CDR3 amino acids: CASSFGDRTYEQYF. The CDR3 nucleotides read TGTGCCAGCAGCTTTGGGGACAGGACCTACGAGCAGTACTTC.

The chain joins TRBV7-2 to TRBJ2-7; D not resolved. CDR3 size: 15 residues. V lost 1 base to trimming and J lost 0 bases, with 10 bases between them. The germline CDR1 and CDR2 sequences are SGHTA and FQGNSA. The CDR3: CASSLDVVSSYEQYF. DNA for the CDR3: TGTGCCAGCAGCTTAGACGTGGTGAGCTCCTACGAGCAGTACTTC. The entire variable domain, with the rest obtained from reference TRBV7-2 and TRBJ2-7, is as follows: GAGVSQSPSNKVTEKGKDVELRCDPISGHTALYWYRQSLGQGLEFLIYFQGNSAPDKSGLPSDRFSAERTGGSVSTLTIQRTQQEDSAVYLCASSLDVVSSYEQYFGPGTRLTVT.

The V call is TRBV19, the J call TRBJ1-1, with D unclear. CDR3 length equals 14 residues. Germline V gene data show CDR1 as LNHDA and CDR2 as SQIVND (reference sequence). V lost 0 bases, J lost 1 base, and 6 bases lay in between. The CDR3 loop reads CASSIDYRNTEAFF. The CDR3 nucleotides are TGTGCCAGTAGTATAGATTATAGGAACACTGAAGCTTTCTTT. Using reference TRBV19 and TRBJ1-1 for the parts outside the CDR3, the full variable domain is DGGITQSPKYLFRKEGQNVTLSCEQNLNHDAMYWYRQDPGQGLRLIYYSQIVNDFQKGDIAEGYSVSREKKESFPLTVTSAQKNPTAFYLCASSIDYRNTEAFFGQGTRLTVV.

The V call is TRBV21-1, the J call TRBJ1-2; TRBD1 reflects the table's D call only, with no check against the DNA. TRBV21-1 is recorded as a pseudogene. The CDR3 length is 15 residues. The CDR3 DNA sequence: TGTGCCAGCAGCAAAGGCCCCGACAGGGACAATGGCTACACCTTC. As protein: CASSKGPDRDNGYTF.

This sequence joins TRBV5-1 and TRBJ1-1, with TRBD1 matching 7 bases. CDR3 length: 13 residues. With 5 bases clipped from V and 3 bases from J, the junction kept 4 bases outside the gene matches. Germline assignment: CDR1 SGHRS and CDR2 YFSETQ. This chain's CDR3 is CASSYRGHTEAFF. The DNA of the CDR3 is TGCGCCAGCAGTTACAGGGGCCACACTGAAGCTTTCTTT.

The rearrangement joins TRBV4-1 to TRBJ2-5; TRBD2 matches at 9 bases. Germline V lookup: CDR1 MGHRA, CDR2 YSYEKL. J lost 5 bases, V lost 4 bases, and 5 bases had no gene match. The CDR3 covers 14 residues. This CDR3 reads CASSRGGGWETQYF. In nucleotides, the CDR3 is TGCGCCAGCAGCCGCGGGGGGGGCTGGGAGACCCAGTACTTC.

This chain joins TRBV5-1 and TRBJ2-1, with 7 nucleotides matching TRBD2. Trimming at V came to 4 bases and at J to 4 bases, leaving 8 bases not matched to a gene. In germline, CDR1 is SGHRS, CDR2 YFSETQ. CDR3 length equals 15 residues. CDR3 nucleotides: TGCGCCAGCAGCCGGGGCGGGGGAAATTACAATGAGCAGTTCTTC. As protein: CASSRGGGNYNEQFF.

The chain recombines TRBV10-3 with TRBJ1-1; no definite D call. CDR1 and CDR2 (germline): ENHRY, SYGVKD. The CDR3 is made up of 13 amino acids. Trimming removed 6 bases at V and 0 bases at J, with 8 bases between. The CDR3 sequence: CAIRRNMNTEAFF. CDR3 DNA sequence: TGTGCCATCAGACGCAACATGAACACTGAAGCTTTCTTT.

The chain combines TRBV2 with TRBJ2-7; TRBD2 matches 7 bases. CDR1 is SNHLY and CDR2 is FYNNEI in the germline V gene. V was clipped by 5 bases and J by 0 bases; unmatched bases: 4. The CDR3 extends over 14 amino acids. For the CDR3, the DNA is TGTGCCAGCAGTAGGGGCGGGGGCTCCTACGAGCAGTACTTC. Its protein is CASSRGGGSYEQYF.

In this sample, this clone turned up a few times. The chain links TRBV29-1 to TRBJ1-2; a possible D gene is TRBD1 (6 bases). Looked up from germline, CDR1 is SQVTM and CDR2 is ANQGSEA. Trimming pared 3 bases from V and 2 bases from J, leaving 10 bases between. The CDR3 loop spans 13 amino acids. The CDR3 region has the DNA TGCAGCGTTGAGGACAGAAACAACTATGGCTACACCTTC. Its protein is CSVEDRNNYGYTF.

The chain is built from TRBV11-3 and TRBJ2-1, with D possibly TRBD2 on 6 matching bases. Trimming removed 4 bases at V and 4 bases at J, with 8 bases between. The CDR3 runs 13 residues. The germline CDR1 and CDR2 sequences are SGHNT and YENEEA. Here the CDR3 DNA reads TGTGCCAGCAGCTCGGGGGTATACAATGAGCAGTTCTTC. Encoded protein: CASSSGVYNEQFF.

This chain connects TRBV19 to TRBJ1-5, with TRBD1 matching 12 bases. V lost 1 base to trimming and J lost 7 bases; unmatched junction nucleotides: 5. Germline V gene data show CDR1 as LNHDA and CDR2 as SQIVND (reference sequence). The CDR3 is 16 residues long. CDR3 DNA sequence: TGTGCCAGTAGTATAGGGGGGACAGGGGGCGCCCAGCCCCAGCATTTT. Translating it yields CASSIGGTGGAQPQHF.